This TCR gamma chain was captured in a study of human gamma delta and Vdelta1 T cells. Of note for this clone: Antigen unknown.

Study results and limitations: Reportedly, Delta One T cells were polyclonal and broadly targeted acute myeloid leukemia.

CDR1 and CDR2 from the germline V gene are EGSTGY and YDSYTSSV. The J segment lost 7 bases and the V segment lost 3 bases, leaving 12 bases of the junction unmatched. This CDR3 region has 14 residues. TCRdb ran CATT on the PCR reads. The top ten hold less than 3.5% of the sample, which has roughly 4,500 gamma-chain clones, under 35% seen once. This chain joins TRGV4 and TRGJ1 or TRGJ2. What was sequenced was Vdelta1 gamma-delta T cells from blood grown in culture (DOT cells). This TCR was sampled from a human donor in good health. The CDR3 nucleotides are TGTGCCACCTGGGATATCCAGGTTGGGTATAAGAAACTCTTT. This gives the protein CATWDIQVGYKKLF.